These 3 T cell receptor beta chains originate from one sample sequenced in a study of blood T cell repertoires in COVID-19. Sequencing used immunoSEQ multiplex PCR; TCRdb keeps in-frame clones, though not all of them. The sample includes some 220,000 clones, approximately 83% of them seen just once. The sequencing sample was made of PBMCs or T cells enriched from blood (not recorded which). Receptors were obtained from a woman in her thirties or forties with acute COVID-19.

The chain recombines TRBV19 with TRBJ1-4; D is unclear. The germline V gene has CDR1 LNHDA and CDR2 SQIVND (reference sequence). V gave up 6 bases and J gave up 8 bases, with 16 bases separating them. CDR3 length: 14 residues. DNA of the CDR3: TGTGCCAGTAGCTCGTGGCGGGAACTCGAAAAACTGTTTTTT. It encodes CASSSWRELEKLFF.

The chain employs TRBV24-1 and TRBJ2-7, with 8 bases fitting TRBD1. Per the germline V gene, CDR1 is KGHDR and CDR2 is SFDVKD. The length of the CDR3 is 15 residues. V lost 7 bases to trimming and J lost 6 bases; unmatched junction nucleotides: 13. CDR3 amino acids: CATSGKGQAGTEQYF. For the CDR3, the DNA is TGTGCCACCAGCGGAAAGGGACAGGCGGGTACCGAGCAGTACTTC.

This clone appeared once. The rearrangement links TRBV4-2 to TRBJ2-7; the D is unclear. CDR3 length: 15 residues. CDR1 and CDR2 (germline): LGHNA, YNFKEQ. V was trimmed by 0 bases and J by 0 bases, leaving 9 bases between them. The DNA of the CDR3 is TGTGCCAGCAGCCAAGAAGCGACCCGCTCCTACGAGCAGTACTTC. Protein product: CASSQEATRSYEQYF.